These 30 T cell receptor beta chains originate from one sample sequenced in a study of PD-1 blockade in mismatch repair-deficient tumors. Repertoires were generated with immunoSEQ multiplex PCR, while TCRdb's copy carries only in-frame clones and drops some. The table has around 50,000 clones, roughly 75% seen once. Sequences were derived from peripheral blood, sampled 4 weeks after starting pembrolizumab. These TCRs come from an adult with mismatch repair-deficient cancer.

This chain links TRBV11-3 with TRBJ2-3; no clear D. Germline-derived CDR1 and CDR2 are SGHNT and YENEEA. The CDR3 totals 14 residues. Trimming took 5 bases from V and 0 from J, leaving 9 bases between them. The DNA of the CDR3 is TGTGCCAGCAGCCCCCTTTCTAGCACAGATACGCAGTATTTT. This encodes CASSPLSSTDTQYF.

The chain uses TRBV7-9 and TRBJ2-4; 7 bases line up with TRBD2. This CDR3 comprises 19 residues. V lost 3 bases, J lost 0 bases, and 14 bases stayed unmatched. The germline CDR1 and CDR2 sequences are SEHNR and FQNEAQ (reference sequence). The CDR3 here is CASSLRLAEIVLAKNIQYF. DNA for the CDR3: TGTGCCAGCAGCTTGAGGCTAGCGGAGATCGTACTAGCCAAAAACATTCAGTACTTC. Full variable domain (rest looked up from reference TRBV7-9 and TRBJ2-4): DTGVSQNPRHKITKRGQNVTFRCDPISEHNRLYWYRQTLGQGPEFLTYFQNEAQLEKSRLLSDRFSAERPKGSFSTLEIQRTEQGDSAMYLCASSLRLAEIVLAKNIQYFGAGTRLSVL.

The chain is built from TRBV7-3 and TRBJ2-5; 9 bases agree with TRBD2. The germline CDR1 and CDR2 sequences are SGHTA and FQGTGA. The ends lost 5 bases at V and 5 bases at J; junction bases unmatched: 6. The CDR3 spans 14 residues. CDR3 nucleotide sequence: TGTGCCAGCAGCCTTAGCGGGAGAGGGGAGACCCAGTACTTC. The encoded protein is CASSLSGRGETQYF.

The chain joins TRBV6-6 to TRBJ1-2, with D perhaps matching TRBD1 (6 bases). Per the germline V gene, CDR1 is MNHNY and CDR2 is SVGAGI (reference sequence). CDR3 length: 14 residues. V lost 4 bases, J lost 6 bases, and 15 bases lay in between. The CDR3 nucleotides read TGTGCCAGCAGTTCGACAGGACAAGGGCATGGCTACACCTTC. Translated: CASSSTGQGHGYTF.

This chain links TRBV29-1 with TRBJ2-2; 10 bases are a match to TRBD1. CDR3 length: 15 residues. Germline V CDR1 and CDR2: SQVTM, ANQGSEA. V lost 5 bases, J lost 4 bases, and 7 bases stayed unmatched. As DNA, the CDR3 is TGCAGCGTTAGGACCGGGACAGGGGTCACCGGGGAGCTGTTTTTT. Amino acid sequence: CSVRTGTGVTGELFF.

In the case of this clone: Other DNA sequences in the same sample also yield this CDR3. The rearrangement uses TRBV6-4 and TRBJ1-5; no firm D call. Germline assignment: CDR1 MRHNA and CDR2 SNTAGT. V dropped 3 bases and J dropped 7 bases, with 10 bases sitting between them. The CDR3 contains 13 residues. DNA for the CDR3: TGTGCCAGCAGTGATGGTCTGGGGCAGCCCCAGCATTTT. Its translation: CASSDGLGQPQHF.

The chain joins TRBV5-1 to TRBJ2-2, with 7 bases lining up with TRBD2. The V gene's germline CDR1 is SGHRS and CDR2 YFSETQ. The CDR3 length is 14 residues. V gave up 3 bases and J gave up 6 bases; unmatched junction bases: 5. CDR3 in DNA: TGCGCCAGCAGCTATGGGGGGGACGCCGGGGAGCTGTTTTTT. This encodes CASSYGGDAGELFF.

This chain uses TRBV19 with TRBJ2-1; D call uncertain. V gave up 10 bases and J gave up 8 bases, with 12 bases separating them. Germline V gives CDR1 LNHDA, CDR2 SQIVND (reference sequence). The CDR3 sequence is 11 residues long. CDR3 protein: CAISMGYEQFF. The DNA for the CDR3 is TGTGCCATCAGTATGGGGTATGAGCAGTTCTTC.

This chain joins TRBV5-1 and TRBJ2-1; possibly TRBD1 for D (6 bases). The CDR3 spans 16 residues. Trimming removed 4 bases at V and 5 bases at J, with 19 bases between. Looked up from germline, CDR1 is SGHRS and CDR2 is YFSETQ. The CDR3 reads CASSPTGAEINNEQFF. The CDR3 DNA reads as TGCGCCAGCAGCCCGACAGGAGCCGAAATTAACAATGAGCAGTTCTTC.

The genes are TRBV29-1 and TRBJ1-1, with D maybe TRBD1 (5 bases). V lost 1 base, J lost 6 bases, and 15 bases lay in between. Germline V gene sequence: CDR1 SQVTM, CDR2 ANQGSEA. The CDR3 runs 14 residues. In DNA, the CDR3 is TGCAGCGTTGAAGTTACTCAGGGAGTCCCTGAAGCTTTCTTT. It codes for CSVEVTQGVPEAFF.

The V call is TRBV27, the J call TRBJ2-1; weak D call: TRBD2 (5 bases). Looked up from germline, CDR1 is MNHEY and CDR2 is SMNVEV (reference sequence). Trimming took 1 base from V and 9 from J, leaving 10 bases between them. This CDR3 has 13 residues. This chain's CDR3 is CASSLLGSAEQFF. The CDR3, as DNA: TGTGCCAGCAGTTTATTAGGGAGTGCTGAGCAGTTCTTC.

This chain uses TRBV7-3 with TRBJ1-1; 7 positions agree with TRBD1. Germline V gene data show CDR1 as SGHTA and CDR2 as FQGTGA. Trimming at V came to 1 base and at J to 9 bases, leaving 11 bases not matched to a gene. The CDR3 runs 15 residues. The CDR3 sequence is CASSLSPGQQSQAFF. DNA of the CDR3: TGTGCCAGCAGCTTAAGCCCGGGACAGCAAAGCCAAGCTTTCTTT.

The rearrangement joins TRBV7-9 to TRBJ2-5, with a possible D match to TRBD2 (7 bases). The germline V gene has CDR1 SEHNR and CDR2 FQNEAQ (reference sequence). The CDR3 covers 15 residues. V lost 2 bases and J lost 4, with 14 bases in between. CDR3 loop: CASSLSGGALETQYF. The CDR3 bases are TGTGCCAGCAGCTTAAGTGGGGGGGCTTTAGAGACCCAGTACTTC.

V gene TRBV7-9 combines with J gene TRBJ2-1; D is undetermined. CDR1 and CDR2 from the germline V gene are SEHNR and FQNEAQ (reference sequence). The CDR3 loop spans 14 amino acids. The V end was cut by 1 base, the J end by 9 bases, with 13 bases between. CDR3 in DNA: TGTGCCAGCAGCTTAGTGGGGTCATATACTGAGCAGTTCTTC. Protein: CASSLVGSYTEQFF.

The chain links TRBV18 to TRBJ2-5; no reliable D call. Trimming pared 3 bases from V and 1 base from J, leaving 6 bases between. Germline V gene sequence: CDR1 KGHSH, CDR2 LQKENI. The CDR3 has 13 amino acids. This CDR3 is CASSPGSQETQYF. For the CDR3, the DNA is TGTGCCAGCTCACCGGGCAGCCAAGAGACCCAGTACTTC.

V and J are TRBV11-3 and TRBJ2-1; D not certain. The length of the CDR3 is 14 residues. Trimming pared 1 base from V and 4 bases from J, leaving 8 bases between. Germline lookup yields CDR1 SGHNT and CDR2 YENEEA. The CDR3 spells CASSLVAQYNEQFF. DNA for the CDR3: TGTGCCAGCAGCTTAGTTGCCCAATACAATGAGCAGTTCTTC.

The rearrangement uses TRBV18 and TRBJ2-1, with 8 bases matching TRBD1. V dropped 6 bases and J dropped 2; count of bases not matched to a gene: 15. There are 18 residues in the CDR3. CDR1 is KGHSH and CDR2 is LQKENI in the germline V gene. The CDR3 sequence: CASSQIAPNRGTYNEQFF. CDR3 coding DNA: TGTGCCAGCTCTCAAATCGCCCCCAACAGGGGGACCTACAATGAGCAGTTCTTC.

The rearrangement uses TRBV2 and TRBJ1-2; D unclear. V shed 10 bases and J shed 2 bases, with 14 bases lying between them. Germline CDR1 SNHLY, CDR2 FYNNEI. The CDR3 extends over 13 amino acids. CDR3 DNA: TGTGCCACTACCCGGCAGGTCAACTATGGCTACACCTTC. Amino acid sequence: CATTRQVNYGYTF.

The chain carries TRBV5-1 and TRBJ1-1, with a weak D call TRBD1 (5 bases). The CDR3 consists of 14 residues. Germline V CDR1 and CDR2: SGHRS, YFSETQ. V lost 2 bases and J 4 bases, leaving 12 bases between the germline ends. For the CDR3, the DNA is TGCGCCAGCAGCTTTCAGGGCTCCTCCACTGAAGCTTTCTTT. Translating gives CASSFQGSSTEAFF. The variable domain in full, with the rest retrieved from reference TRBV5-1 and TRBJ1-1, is KAGVTQTPRYLIKTRGQQVTLSCSPISGHRSVSWYQQTPGQGLQFLFEYFSETQRNKGNFPGRFSGRQFSNSRSEMNVSTLELGDSALYLCASSFQGSSTEAFFGQGTRLTVV.

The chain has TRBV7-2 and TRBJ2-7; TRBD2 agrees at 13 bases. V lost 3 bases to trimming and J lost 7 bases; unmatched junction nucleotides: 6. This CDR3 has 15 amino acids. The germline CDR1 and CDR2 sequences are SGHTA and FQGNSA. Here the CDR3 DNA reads TGTGCCAGCAGCTTGACTAGCGGGAGGCTTGGGGAGCAGTACTTC. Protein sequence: CASSLTSGRLGEQYF.

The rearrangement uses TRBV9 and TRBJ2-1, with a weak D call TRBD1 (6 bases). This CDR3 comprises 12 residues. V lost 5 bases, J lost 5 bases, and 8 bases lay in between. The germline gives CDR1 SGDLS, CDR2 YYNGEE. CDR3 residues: CASSGQHNEQFF. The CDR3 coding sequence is TGTGCCAGCAGTGGACAGCACAATGAGCAGTTCTTC. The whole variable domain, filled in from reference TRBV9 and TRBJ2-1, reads DSGVTQTPKHLITATGQRVTLRCSPRSGDLSVYWYQQSLDQGLQFLIQYYNGEERAKGNILERFSAQQFPDLHSELNLSSLELGDSALYFCASSGQHNEQFFGPGTRLTVL.

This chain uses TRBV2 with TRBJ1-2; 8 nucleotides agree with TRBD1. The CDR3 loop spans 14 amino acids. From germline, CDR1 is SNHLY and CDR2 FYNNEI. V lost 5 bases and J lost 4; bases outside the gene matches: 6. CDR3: CASSTRTGTYGYTF. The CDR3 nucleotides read TGTGCCAGCAGTACCCGGACAGGGACCTATGGCTACACCTTC.

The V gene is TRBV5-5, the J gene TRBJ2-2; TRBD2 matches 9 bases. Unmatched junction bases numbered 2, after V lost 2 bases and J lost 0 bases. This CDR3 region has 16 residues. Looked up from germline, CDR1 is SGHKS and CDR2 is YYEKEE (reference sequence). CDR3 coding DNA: TGTGCCAGCAGCTTCCGCGGGGGGGCGAACACCGGGGAGCTGTTTTTT. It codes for CASSFRGGANTGELFF.

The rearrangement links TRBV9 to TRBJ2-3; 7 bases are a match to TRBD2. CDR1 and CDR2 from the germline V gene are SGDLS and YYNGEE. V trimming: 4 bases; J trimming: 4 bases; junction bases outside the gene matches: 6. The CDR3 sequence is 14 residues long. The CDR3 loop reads CASSPGGGPDTQYF. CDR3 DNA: TGTGCCAGCAGCCCGGGAGGTGGCCCAGATACGCAGTATTTT.

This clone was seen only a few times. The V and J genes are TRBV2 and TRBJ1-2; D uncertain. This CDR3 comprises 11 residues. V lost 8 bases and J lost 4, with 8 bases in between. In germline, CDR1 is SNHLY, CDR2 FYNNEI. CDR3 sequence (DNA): TGTGCCAGCGCCCTGGGCTATGGCTACACCTTC. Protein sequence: CASALGYGYTF.

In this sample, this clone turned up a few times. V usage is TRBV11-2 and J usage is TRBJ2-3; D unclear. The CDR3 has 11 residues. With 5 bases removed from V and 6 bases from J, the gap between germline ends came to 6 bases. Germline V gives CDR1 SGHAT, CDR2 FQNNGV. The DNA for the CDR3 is TGTGCCAGCAGCCTCAAGGATACGCAGTATTTT. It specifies CASSLKDTQYF.

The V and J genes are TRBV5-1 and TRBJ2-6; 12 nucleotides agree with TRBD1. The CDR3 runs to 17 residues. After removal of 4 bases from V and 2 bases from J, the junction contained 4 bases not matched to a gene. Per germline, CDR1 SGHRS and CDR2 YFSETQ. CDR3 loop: CASSTGQGAPGANVLTF. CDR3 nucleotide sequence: TGCGCCAGCAGCACGGGACAGGGGGCTCCTGGGGCCAACGTCCTGACTTTC.

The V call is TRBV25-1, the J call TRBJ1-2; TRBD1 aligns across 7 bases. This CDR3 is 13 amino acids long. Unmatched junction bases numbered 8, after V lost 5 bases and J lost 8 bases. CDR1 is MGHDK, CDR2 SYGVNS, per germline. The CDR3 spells CASSIDREPGYTF. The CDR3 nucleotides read TGTGCCAGCAGTATTGACAGGGAGCCGGGCTACACCTTC.

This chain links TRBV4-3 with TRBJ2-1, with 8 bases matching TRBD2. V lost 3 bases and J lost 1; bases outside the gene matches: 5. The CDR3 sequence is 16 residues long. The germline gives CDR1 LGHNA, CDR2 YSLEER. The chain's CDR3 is CASSQRAGESYNEQFF. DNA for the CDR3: TGCGCCAGCAGCCAGCGAGCGGGAGAGTCCTACAATGAGCAGTTCTTC.

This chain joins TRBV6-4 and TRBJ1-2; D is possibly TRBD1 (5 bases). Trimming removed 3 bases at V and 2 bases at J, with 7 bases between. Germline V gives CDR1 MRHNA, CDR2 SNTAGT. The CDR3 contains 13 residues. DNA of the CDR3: TGTGCCAGCAGTGATGGGACGAACTATGGCTACACCTTC. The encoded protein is CASSDGTNYGYTF.